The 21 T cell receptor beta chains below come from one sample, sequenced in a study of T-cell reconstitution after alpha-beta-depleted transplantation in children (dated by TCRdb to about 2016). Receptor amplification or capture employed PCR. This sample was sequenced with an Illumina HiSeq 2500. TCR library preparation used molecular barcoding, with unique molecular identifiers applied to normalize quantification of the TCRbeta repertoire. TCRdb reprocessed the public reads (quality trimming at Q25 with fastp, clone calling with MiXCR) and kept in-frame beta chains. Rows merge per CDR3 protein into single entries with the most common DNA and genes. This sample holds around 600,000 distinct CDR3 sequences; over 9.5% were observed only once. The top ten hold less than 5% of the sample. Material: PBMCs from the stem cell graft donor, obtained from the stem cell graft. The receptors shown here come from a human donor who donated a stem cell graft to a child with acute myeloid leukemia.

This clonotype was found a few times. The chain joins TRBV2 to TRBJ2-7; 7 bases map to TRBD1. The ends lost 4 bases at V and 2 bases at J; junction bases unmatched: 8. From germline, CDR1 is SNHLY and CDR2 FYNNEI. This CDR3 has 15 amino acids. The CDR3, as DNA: TGTGCCAGCAGTGCGGACAGGCTCGTAACCTACGAGCAGTACTTC. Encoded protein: CASSADRLVTYEQYF.

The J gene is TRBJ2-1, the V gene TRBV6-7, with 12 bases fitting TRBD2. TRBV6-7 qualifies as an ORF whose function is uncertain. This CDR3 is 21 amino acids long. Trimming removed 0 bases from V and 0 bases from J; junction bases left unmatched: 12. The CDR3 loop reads CASSYSRGASGRALSYNEQFF. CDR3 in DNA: TGTGCCAGCAGTTACTCGAGAGGTGCTAGCGGGAGGGCCCTCTCCTACAATGAGCAGTTCTTC.

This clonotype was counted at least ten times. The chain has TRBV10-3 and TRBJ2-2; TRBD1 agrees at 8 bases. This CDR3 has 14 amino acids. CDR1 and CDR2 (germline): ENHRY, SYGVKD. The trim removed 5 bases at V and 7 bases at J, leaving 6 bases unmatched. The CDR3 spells CAISSGQGHGELFF. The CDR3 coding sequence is TGTGCCATCAGTTCCGGACAGGGCCACGGGGAGCTGTTTTTT.

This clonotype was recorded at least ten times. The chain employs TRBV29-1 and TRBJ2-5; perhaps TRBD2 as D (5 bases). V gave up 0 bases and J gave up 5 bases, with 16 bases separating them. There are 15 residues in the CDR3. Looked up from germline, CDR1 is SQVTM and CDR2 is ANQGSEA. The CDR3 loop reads CSVEDRAGALETQYF. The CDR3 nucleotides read TGCAGCGTTGAAGATCGGGCGGGCGCACTTGAGACCCAGTACTTC.

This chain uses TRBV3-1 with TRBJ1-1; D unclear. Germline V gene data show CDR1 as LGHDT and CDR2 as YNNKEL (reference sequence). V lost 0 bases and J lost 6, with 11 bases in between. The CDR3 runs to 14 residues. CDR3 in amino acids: CASSQEHRFAEAFF. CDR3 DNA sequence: TGTGCCAGCAGCCAAGAGCATCGGTTTGCTGAAGCTTTCTTT.

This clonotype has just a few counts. The CDR3 loop is CSARDPTGAVGNTGELFF. CDR3 sequence (DNA): TGCAGTGCTAGAGATCCTACAGGGGCGGTGGGAAACACCGGGGAGCTGTTTTTT. This chain uses TRBV20-1 with TRBJ2-2; 7 bases match TRBD1. J gave up 2 bases and V 0 bases, and 12 bases lay outside the gene matches. CDR1 and CDR2 (germline): DFQATT, SNEGSKA (reference sequence). CDR3 length equals 18 residues.

In DNA, the CDR3 is TGTGCCAGCAGGGCCGGACTAGCGGGCCACAATGAGCAGTTCTTC. It encodes CASRAGLAGHNEQFF. The genes are TRBV6-1 and TRBJ2-1; 11 nucleotides match TRBD2. The CDR3 runs to 15 residues. Losses at the gene ends were 6 bases for V and 5 bases for J; bases not matched to a gene: 6. The germline V gene encodes CDR1 MNHNS and CDR2 SASEGT.

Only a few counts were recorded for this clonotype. The CDR3 reads CASSVSGRVYNEQFF. Here the CDR3 DNA reads TGTGCCAGCAGCGTGAGCGGGAGGGTATACAATGAGCAGTTCTTC. V and J are TRBV7-2 and TRBJ2-1; 10 positions agree with TRBD2. Germline assignment: CDR1 SGHTA and CDR2 FQGNSA. Germline trimming cut 5 bases from V and 4 bases from J; bases unmatched to any gene: 5. This CDR3 comprises 15 residues.

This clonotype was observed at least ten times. CDR3 loop: CASSRRGRSDTEAFF. In DNA, the CDR3 is TGTGCCAGCAGCAGGAGGGGCCGAAGTGACACTGAAGCTTTCTTT. The gene calls are TRBV21-1 and TRBJ1-1. TRBV21-1 is a pseudogene locus. The CDR3 runs to 15 residues.

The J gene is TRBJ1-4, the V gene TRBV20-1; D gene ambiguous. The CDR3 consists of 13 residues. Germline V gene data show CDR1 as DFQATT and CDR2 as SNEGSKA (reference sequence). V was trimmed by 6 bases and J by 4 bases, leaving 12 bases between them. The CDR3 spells CSAQAAVNEKLFF. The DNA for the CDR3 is TGCAGTGCGCAGGCCGCCGTTAATGAAAAACTGTTTTTT.

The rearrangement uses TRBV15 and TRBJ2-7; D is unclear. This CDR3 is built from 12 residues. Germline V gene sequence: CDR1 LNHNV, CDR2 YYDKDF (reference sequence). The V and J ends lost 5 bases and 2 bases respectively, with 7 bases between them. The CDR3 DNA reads TGTGCCACCAGCGACCAGACCTACGAGCAGTACTTC. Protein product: CATSDQTYEQYF.

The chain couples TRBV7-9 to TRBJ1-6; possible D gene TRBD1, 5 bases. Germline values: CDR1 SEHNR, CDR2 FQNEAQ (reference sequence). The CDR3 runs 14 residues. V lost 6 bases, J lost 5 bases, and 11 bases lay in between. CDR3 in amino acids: CASSGTFDNSPLHF. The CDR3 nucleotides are TGTGCCAGCAGTGGGACTTTCGATAATTCACCCCTCCACTTT.

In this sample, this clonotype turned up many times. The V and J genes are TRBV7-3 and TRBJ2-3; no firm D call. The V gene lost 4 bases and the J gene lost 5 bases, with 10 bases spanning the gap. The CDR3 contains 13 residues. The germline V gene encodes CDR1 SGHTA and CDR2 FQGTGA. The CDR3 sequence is CASSSVSGDTQYF. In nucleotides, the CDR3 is TGTGCCAGCAGCTCCGTGTCGGGAGATACGCAGTATTTT.

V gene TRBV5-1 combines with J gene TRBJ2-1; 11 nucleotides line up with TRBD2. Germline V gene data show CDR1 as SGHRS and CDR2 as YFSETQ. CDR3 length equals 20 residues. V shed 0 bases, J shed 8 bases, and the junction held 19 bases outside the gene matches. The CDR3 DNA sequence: TGCGCCAGCAGCTTGGTCAGGCTAGCGGGAGGCCCCAGCCAACGTTATGAGCAGTTCTTC. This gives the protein CASSLVRLAGGPSQRYEQFF.

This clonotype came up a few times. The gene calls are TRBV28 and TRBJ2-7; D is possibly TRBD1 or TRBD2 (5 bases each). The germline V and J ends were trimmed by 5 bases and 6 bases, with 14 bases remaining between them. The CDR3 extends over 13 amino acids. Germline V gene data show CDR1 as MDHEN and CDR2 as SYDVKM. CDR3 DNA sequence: TGTGCCAGCAGTCGGCCTGGGGGTATCGAGCAGTACTTC. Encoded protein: CASSRPGGIEQYF. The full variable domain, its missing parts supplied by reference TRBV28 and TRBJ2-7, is DVKVTQSSRYLVKRTGEKVFLECVQDMDHENMFWYRQDPGLGLRLIYFSYDVKMKEKGDIPEGYSVSREKKERFSLILESASTNQTSMYLCASSRPGGIEQYFGPGTRLTVT.

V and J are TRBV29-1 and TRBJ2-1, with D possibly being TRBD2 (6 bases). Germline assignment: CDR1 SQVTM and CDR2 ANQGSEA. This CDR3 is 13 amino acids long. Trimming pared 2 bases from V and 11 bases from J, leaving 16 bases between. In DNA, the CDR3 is TGCAGCGTTGAACTACAGACTAGTTTTCAGCAGTTCTTC. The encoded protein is CSVELQTSFQQFF.

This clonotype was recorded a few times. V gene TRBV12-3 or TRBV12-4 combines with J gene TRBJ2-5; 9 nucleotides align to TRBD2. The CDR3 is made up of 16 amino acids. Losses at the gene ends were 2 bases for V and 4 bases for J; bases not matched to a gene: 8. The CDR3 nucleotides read TGTGCCAGCAGTTTATTCGGCGGGAGGGCCGGAGAGACCCAGTACTTC. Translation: CASSLFGGRAGETQYF.

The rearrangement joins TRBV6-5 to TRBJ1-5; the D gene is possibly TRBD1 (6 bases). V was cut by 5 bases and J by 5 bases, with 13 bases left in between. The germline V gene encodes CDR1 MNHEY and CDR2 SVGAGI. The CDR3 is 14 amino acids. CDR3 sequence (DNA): TGTGCCAGCAGTACCGGGGACACTGATCAGCCCCAGCATTTT. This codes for CASSTGDTDQPQHF.

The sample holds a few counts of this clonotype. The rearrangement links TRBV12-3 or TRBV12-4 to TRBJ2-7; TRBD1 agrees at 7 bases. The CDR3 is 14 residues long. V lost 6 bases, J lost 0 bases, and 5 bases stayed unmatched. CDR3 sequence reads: CASRPRGNSYEQYF. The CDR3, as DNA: TGTGCCAGCAGACCCAGGGGGAACTCCTACGAGCAGTACTTC.

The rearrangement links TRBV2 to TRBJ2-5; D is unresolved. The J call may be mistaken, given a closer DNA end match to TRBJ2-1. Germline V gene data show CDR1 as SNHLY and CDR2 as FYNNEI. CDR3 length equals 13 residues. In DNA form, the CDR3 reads TGTGCCAGCAGTGGGAACTACTACAATGAGCAGTTCTTC. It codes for CASSGNYYNEQFF.

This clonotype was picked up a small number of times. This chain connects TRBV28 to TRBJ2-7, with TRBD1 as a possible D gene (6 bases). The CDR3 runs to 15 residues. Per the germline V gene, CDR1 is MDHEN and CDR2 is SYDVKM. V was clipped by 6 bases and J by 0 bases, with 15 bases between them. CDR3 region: CASSYLQGSSYEQYF. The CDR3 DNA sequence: TGTGCCAGCAGCTACCTACAGGGTTCCTCCTACGAGCAGTACTTC.